Listed below are T cell receptor beta chains from one sample, sequenced in a study of CD8 T cells in Susac syndrome. TCRdb re-called the immunoSEQ multiplex PCR reads with MiXCR, one entry per CDR3 protein. The profile shows about 150,000 distinct CDR3 sequences, approximately 94% of them singletons. The sample consisted of CD4+ T cells from PBMCs. Receptors originate from a human donor in good health. The CDR3 runs from the conserved cysteine through the conserved F or W. The D gene is left open where the match is weak. Expanded clones are given a class, and other clones once, few, many or no size at all.

size: .; J: TRBJ1-2; D: .; V: TRBV5-1; DNA: TGCGCCAGCAGCTTGGCCATCGAGTATGGCTACACCTTC; CDR3: CASSLAIEYGYTF
size: .; J: TRBJ2-7; D: TRBD1; V: TRBV10-3; DNA: TGTGCCATCAGTGAAAGAAGGGACAGGATAAACGAGCAGTACTTC; CDR3: CAISERRDRINEQYF
size: .; J: TRBJ2-7; D: .; V: TRBV9; DNA: TGTGCCAGCAGCGCGGACGGATTCTACGAGCAGTACTTC; CDR3: CASSADGFYEQYF
size: .; J: TRBJ2-7; D: .; V: TRBV7-2; DNA: TGTGCCAGCAGCTGGGAGGGTACCAGGGGAAGCTCCTACGAGCAGTACTTC; CDR3: CASSWEGTRGSSYEQYF
size: few; J: TRBJ2-1; D: TRBD2; V: TRBV20-1; DNA: TGCAGTGCTCGAGCGGGAGTGGAGCAGTTCTTC; CDR3: CSARAGVEQFF
size: .; J: TRBJ2-7; D: TRBD1; V: TRBV12-3/TRBV12-4; DNA: TGTGCCAGCAGTCCAACAGGGGTAATCTCCTACGAGCAGTACTTC; CDR3: CASSPTGVISYEQYF
size: .; J: TRBJ2-6; D: .; V: TRBV28; DNA: TGTGCCAGCAGTTCCGGGACAAGTGGGGCCAACGTCCTGACTTTC; CDR3: CASSSGTSGANVLTF
size: .; J: TRBJ2-1; D: TRBD1; V: TRBV3-1; DNA: TGTGCCAGCAGCCAAGTTAGACAGGGTACCTACAATGAGCAGTTCTTC; CDR3: CASSQVRQGTYNEQFF
size: .; J: TRBJ2-7; D: .; V: TRBV20-1; DNA: TGCAGTGCTAGGTTAGACAGGTCCTACGAGCAGTACTTC; CDR3: CSARLDRSYEQYF
size: once; J: TRBJ1-5; D: TRBD1; V: TRBV3-1; DNA: TGTGCCAGCAGCCAAGGACAGGGTGGCCAGCCCCAGCATTTT; CDR3: CASSQGQGGQPQHF
size: .; J: TRBJ1-5; D: .; V: TRBV19; DNA: TGTGCCAGTAGTATTGGTCCCAATCAGCCCCAGCATTTT; CDR3: CASSIGPNQPQHF
size: .; J: TRBJ2-1; D: TRBD2; V: TRBV9; DNA: TGTGCCAGCAGCGTAGTTGGCGGGAGACCCAATGAGCAGTTCTTC; CDR3: CASSVVGGRPNEQFF
size: once; J: TRBJ2-3; D: .; V: TRBV18; DNA: TGTGCCAGCTCACCTTTGACGGCTAGCACAGATACGCAGTATTTT; CDR3: CASSPLTASTDTQYF
size: once; J: TRBJ2-1; D: TRBD2; V: TRBV27; DNA: TGTGCCAGCAGAACCATTAGCGGGAGTTCCTACAATGAGCAGTTCTTC; CDR3: CASRTISGSSYNEQFF
size: .; J: TRBJ1-1; D: .; V: TRBV6-4; DNA: TGTGCCAGCAGTGATTTTCGGACAGACGAAGCTTTCTTT; CDR3: CASSDFRTDEAFF
size: .; J: TRBJ1-2; D: .; V: TRBV3-1; DNA: TGTGCCAGCAGCCAGGGGGCTAGTTATGGCTACACCTTC; CDR3: CASSQGASYGYTF
size: .; J: TRBJ1-1; D: .; V: TRBV5-1; DNA: TGCGCCAGCAGCTTGGCCGGGGGAGTCGGCACTGAAGCTTTCTTT; CDR3: CASSLAGGVGTEAFF
size: .; J: TRBJ1-1; D: .; V: TRBV9; DNA: TGTGCCAGCAGCGTCCCCGGGGGAACGAACACTGAAGCTTTCTTT; CDR3: CASSVPGGTNTEAFF
size: .; J: TRBJ2-7; D: .; V: TRBV7-9; DNA: TGTGCCAGCAGCTTGGCTCGCTACGAGCAGTACTTC; CDR3: CASSLARYEQYF
size: once; J: TRBJ1-2; D: TRBD1; V: TRBV24-1; DNA: TGTGCCACCAGTGATCCGGGACAGGGGGATGCTAACTATGGCTACACCTTC; CDR3: CATSDPGQGDANYGYTF
size: .; J: TRBJ2-5; D: TRBD1; V: TRBV12-3/TRBV12-4; DNA: TGTGCCAGCAGCCCGGGACAGGGAGTCTACAACGCCTGGGAGACCCAGTACTTC; CDR3: CASSPGQGVYNAWETQYF
size: .; J: TRBJ1-4; D: .; V: TRBV7-2; DNA: TGTGCCAGCAGCCCGAGGATGATTGTGGGGGAAAAACTGTTTTTT; CDR3: CASSPRMIVGEKLFF
size: .; J: TRBJ2-1; D: .; V: TRBV6-1; DNA: TGTGCCAGCGACCGAAGGGCGTACAATGAGCAGTTCTTC; CDR3: CASDRRAYNEQFF
size: .; J: TRBJ1-2; D: .; V: TRBV6-5; DNA: TGTGCCAGCAGTTACCCACCACACAGGGCCCCGGGGGACTATGGCTACACCTTC; CDR3: CASSYPPHRAPGDYGYTF
size: .; J: TRBJ1-1; D: TRBD1; V: TRBV7-9; DNA: TGTGCCAGCAGCATAAGGACAGGGGGCAGAGGAGTCACTGAAGCTTTCTTT; CDR3: CASSIRTGGRGVTEAFF
size: .; J: TRBJ2-2; D: TRBD1; V: TRBV24-1; DNA: TGTGCCACCAGTGATACCGGGACAGGGGCCGGGGAGCTGTTTTTT; CDR3: CATSDTGTGAGELFF
size: .; J: TRBJ2-5; D: .; V: TRBV25-1; DNA: TGTGCCAGCGTCCGGGGAGGAGAAGAGACCCAGTACTTC; CDR3: CASVRGGEETQYF
size: .; J: TRBJ2-2; D: .; V: TRBV30; DNA: TGTGCCTGGAGCCTCACCGGCACCGGGGAGCTGTTTTTT; CDR3: CAWSLTGTGELFF
size: few; J: TRBJ1-5; D: .; V: TRBV19; DNA: TGTGCCAGTAGTATCGGCAGGGTTCAGCCCCAGCATTTT; CDR3: CASSIGRVQPQHF
size: .; J: TRBJ1-2; D: .; V: TRBV30; DNA: TGTGCCTGGAGGGATCACTATGGCTACACCTTC; CDR3: CAWRDHYGYTF
size: .; J: TRBJ1-1; D: .; V: TRBV5-1; DNA: TGCGCCAGCAGCTTGGGGGGCCTTAGTGTGTCCACTGAAGCTTTCTTT; CDR3: CASSLGGLSVSTEAFF
size: once; J: TRBJ2-4; D: .; V: TRBV3-1; DNA: TGTGCCAGCAGCCAAGATCCGGGGAGTCTAGCCAAAAACATTCAGTACTTC; CDR3: CASSQDPGSLAKNIQYF
size: .; J: TRBJ2-1; D: TRBD2; V: TRBV30; DNA: TGTGCCTGGAGTCACCGGGAGGGGGGCAATGAGCAGTTCTTC; CDR3: CAWSHREGGNEQFF
size: .; J: TRBJ2-4; D: TRBD1; V: TRBV10-3; DNA: TGTGCCATCAAGGAAGATACAGGGGACATTCAGTACTTC; CDR3: CAIKEDTGDIQYF
size: .; J: TRBJ1-1; D: .; V: TRBV5-5; DNA: TGTGCCAGCAGCTTGGGATGGGATGGGGCTGAAGCTTTCTTT; CDR3: CASSLGWDGAEAFF
size: .; J: TRBJ2-3; D: .; V: TRBV20-1; DNA: TGCAGTGCCCCCGGGACCGGAGATACGCAGTATTTT; CDR3: CSAPGTGDTQYF
size: .; J: TRBJ2-6; D: .; V: TRBV9; DNA: TGTGCCAGCAGCGTTACTCCCTCTGGGGCCAACGTCCTGACTTTC; CDR3: CASSVTPSGANVLTF
size: .; J: TRBJ1-2; D: .; V: TRBV5-4; DNA: TGTGCCAGCAGCTTGGATGGGGTAGATGGCTACACCTTC; CDR3: CASSLDGVDGYTF
size: .; J: TRBJ2-5; D: .; V: TRBV24-1; DNA: TGTGCCACCAGTGACCATGGAGGGCCGGGGACCCAGTACTTC; CDR3: CATSDHGGPGTQYF
size: .; J: TRBJ1-4; D: .; V: TRBV6-2/TRBV6-3; DNA: TGTGCCAGCAGGACACCGCCTAATGAAAAACTGTTTTTT; CDR3: CASRTPPNEKLFF
size: .; J: TRBJ1-5; D: TRBD1; V: TRBV6-5; DNA: TGTGCCAGCAGACAGGGGGCAGATCAGCCCCAGCATTTT; CDR3: CASRQGADQPQHF
size: .; J: TRBJ2-7; D: TRBD2; V: TRBV20-1; DNA: TGCAGTGCTACCCTAGCGGGTGGGGGGCAGTACTTC; CDR3: CSATLAGGGQYF
size: .; J: TRBJ1-1; D: .; V: TRBV6-4; DNA: TGTGCCAGCACCCTCGGCAGGGCCTCGAACACTGAAGCTTTCTTT; CDR3: CASTLGRASNTEAFF
size: once; J: TRBJ2-5; D: .; V: TRBV5-1; DNA: TGCGCCAGCAGCCTCAGAGCTCTAGCTTTCGAGACCCAGTACTTC; CDR3: CASSLRALAFETQYF
size: .; J: TRBJ2-5; D: TRBD2; V: TRBV28; DNA: TGTGCCAGCAGTGGACTAGCGGGGCAAGAGACCCAGTACTTC; CDR3: CASSGLAGQETQYF
size: once; J: TRBJ1-2; D: TRBD1; V: TRBV20-1; DNA: TGCAGTGCTAAAAAAACCGGGACAGGGATCTATGGCTACACCTTC; CDR3: CSAKKTGTGIYGYTF
size: .; J: TRBJ2-7; D: .; V: TRBV18; DNA: TGTGCCAGCTCAACTAGCTCCTACGAGCAGTACTTC; CDR3: CASSTSSYEQYF
size: .; J: TRBJ1-5; D: .; V: TRBV6-2/TRBV6-3; DNA: TGTGCCAGCACCGAGAGGGGGACTCCAAATCAGCCCCAGCATTTT; CDR3: CASTERGTPNQPQHF
size: once; J: TRBJ1-1; D: .; V: TRBV6-5; DNA: TGTGCCAGCAGTTACCCAAATGCGATAGGGATTCTCACTGAAGCTTTCTTT; CDR3: CASSYPNAIGILTEAFF
size: .; J: TRBJ2-1; D: .; V: TRBV20-1; DNA: TGCAGTGCTAGAGTAGGGATCCGCTCCTACAATGAGCAGTTCTTC; CDR3: CSARVGIRSYNEQFF
size: .; J: TRBJ2-1; D: .; V: TRBV29-1; DNA: TGCAGCGTTGAAACTGGCAATGAGCAGTTCTTC; CDR3: CSVETGNEQFF
size: once; J: TRBJ2-3; D: .; V: TRBV20-1; DNA: TGCAGTGCTTCAGTCCGGGAAGATACGCAGTATTTT; CDR3: CSASVREDTQYF
size: .; J: TRBJ2-1; D: TRBD2; V: TRBV5-8; DNA: TGTGCCAGCAGCTCGCTGACTAGCGTGTACAATGAGCAGTTCTTC; CDR3: CASSSLTSVYNEQFF